This record looks at one T cell receptor (beta chain) sequence and its context. The antigen remains undetermined. This sample was included in a study of blood T cells in healthy people across ages. Background on the study: Every two T cells gave about one barcoded beta molecule via template switching.

The authors drew about 10 milliliters of peripheral blood from each donor. Study-level findings and limits: Greater diversity and more naive CD4+ cells were seen in long-lived donors than in aged donors.

The use of a sample-barcoded 5' primer and a J-beta primer mix characterized a second PCR of about 6 to 12 cycles. Per sample, CDR3-containing paired-end reads numbered at least 2.5 million. TCRdb passed the 5' RACE reads through MiXCR, listing each CDR3 protein once. This table holds 780,000 or so distinct CDR3 sequences, 56% found once. This sequence was found in a man aged 35-49 years in good health. Sequences were obtained from blood.

CDR3 DNA: TGTGCCAGCAGCTACGCTAACAGGGGGACAGATACGCAGTATTTT. As protein: CASSYANRGTDTQYF. The gene calls are TRBV27 and TRBJ2-3; 8 bases agree with TRBD1. J lost 3 bases, V lost 6 bases, and 8 bases had no gene match. Germline V CDR1 and CDR2: MNHEY, SMNVEV (reference sequence). This CDR3 has 15 residues.